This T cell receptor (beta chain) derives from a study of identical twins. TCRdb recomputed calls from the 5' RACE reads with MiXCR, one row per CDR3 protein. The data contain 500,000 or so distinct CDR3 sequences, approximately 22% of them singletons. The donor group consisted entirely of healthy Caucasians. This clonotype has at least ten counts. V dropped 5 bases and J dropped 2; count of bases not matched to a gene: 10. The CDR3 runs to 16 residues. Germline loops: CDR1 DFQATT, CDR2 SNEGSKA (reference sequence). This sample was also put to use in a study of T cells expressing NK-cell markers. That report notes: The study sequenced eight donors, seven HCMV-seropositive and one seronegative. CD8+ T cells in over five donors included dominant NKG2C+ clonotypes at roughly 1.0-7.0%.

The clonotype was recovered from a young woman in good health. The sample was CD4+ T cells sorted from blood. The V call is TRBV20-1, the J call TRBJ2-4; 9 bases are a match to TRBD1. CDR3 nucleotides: TGCAGTGCTCTTACAGGGGGCGGCGGTTCCAAAAACATTCAGTACTTC. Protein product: CSALTGGGGSKNIQYF.